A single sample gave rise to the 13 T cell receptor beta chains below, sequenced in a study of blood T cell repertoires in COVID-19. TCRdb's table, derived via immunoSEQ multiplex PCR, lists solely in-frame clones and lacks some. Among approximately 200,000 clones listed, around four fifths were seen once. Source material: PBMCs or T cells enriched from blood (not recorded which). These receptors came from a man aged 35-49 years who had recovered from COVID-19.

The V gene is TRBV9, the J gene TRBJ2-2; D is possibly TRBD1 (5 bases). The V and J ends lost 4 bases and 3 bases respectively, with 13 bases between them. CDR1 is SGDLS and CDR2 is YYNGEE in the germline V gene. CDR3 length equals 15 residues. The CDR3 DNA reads TGTGCCAGCAGCACAGGATCCCTCCACACCGGGGAGCTGTTTTTT. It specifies CASSTGSLHTGELFF.

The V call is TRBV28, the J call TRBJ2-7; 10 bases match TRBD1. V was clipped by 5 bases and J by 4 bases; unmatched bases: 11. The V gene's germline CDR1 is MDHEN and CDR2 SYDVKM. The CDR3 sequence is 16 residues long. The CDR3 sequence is CASSLTGTGERYEQYF. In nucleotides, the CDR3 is TGTGCCAGCAGTCTTACCGGGACAGGGGAAAGGTACGAGCAGTACTTC.

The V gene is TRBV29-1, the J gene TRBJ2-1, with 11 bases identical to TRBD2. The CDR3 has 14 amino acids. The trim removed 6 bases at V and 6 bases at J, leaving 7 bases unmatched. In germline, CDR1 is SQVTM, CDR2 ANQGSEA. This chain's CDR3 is CSVLPGTSGNEQFF. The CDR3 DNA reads TGCAGCGTCTTGCCCGGGACTAGCGGCAATGAGCAGTTCTTC.

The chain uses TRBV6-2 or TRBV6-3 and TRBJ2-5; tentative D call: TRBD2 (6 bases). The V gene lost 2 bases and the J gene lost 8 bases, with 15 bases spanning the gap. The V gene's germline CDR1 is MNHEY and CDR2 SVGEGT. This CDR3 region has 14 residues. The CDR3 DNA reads TGTGCCAGCAGTTACGGAGGGATGGAGAATACCCAGTACTTC. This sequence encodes CASSYGGMENTQYF.

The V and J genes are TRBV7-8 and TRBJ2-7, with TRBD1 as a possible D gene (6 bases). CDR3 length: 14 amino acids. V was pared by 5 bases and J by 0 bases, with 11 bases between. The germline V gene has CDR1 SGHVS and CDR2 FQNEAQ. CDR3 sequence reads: CASSPQGPSYEQYF. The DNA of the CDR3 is TGTGCCAGCAGCCCGCAGGGGCCCTCCTACGAGCAGTACTTC. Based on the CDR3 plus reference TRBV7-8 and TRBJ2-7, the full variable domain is GAGVSQSPRYKVAKRGQDVALRCDPISGHVSLFWYQQALGQGPEFLTYFQNEAQLDKSGLPSDRFFAERPEGSVSTLKIQRTQQEDSAVYLCASSPQGPSYEQYFGPGTRLTVT.

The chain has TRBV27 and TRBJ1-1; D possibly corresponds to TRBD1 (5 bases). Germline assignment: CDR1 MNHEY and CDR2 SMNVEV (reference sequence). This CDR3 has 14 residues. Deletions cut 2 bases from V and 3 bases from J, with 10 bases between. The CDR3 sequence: CASSLDSRYTEAFF. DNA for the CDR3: TGTGCCAGCAGTTTAGACAGCCGATACACTGAAGCTTTCTTT.

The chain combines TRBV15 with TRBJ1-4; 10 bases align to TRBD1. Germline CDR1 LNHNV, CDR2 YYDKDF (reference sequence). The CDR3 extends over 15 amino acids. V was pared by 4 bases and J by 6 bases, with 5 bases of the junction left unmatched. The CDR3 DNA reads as TGTGCCACCAGCACCGACAGGGGGCATTATGAAAAACTGTTTTTT. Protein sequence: CATSTDRGHYEKLFF.

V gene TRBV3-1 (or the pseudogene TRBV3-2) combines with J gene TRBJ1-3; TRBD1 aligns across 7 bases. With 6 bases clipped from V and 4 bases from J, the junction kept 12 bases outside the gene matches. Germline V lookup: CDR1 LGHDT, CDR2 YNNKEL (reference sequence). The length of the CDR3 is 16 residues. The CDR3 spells CASRREGTAIGNTIYF. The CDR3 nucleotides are TGTGCCAGCAGACGAGAAGGGACAGCCATCGGAAACACCATATATTTT.

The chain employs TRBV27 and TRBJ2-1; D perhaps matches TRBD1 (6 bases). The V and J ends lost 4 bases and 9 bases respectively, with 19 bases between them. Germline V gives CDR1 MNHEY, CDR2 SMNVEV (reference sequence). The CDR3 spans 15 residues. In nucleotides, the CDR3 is TGTGCCAGCAGTTCGGACAGCGGAACTTTGGGTGAGCAGTTCTTC. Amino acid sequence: CASSSDSGTLGEQFF.

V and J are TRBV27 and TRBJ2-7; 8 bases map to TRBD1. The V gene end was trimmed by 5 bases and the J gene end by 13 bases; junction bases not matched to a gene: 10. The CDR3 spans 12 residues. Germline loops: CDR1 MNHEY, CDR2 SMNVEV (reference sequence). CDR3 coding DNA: TGTGCCAGCAGTGCATCCCCGGGACAGGTTTACGTC. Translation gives CASSASPGQVYV.

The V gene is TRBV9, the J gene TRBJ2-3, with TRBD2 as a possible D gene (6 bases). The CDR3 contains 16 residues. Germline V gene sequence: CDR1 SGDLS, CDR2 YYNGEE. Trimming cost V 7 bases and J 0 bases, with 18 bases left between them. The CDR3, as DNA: TGTGCCAGCGGGGGGAAGGCGGGATTAAGCACAGATACGCAGTATTTT. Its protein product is CASGGKAGLSTDTQYF.

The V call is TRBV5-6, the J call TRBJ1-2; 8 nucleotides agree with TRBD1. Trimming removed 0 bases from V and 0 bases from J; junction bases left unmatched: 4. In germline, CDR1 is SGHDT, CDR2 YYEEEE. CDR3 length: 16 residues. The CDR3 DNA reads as TGTGCCAGCAGCTTGGGGGACAGGCGATCTAACTATGGCTACACCTTC. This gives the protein CASSLGDRRSNYGYTF.

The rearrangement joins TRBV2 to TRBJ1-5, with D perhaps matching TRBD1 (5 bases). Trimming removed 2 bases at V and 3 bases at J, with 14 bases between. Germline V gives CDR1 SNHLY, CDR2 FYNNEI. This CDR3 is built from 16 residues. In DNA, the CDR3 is TGTGCCAGCAGTGAAATAGGGGCAGGAGACAATCAGCCCCAGCATTTT. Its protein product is CASSEIGAGDNQPQHF.